This T cell receptor beta chain is drawn from a study of post-analysis software for immune sequencing data. Study results and limitations: With TRBV5-6, TRBV5-1 and TRBV20-1 included, a handful of TRBV segments were more frequent in patients than in controls.

Built from TCR beta cDNA, the libraries had unique molecular identifiers in them. TCRdb passed the PCR reads through MiXCR, listing each CDR3 protein once. The table has about 460,000 distinct CDR3 sequences, under 55% seen once. The V and J ends lost 0 bases and 2 bases respectively, with 14 bases between them. From germline, CDR1 is DFQATT and CDR2 SNEGSKA (reference sequence). This CDR3 is 16 amino acids long. Comment on this clonotype: Its antigen is as yet unknown.

The sequence was obtained from a girl between 10 and 17 years old with multiple sclerosis. V is TRBV20-1 and J is TRBJ2-1; D is possibly TRBD2 (6 bases). The sequencing input was blood. The CDR3 loop reads CSARDYGRGTYNEQFF. CDR3 coding DNA: TGCAGTGCTAGAGATTACGGGAGAGGTACCTACAATGAGCAGTTCTTC.